What follows are 18 T cell receptor beta chains derived from one specimen sequenced in a study of breast tumors, draining lymph nodes, adjacent tissues. Samples came from axillary lymph nodes draining the breast cancer. One entry per CDR3 protein, called by TCRdb with MiXCR from the multiplex PCR reads. The sample has some 110,000 distinct CDR3 sequences; about 30% are singletons. The sequenced sample consisted of axillary lymph node tissue. The receptors were gathered from a female donor with breast cancer. Some clones in this sample may be carry-over from other donors' samples.

This clonotype was observed a single time. The conserved phenylalanine or tryptophan normally closing the CDR3 is absent here, so this likely arose from a read error. The DNA is left out, because the CDR3 cannot be placed on it with certainty; the CDR3 is given as TCRdb lists it. The chain couples TRBV7-9 to TRBJ2-5; the table's D call, TRBD2, has no DNA check behind it. The CDR3 contains 16 residues when both ends are counted. CDR1 and CDR2 from the germline V gene are SEHNR and FQNEAQ (reference sequence). CDR3 residues: CASSEGLAGCCKRPST.

This clonotype came up many times. CDR3 amino acids: CASSIVLGLADEQFF. DNA of the CDR3: TGTGCCAGTAGTATAGTTCTAGGACTAGCTGATGAGCAGTTCTTC. This chain joins TRBV19 and TRBJ2-1; 8 bases line up with TRBD2. Per the germline V gene, CDR1 is LNHDA and CDR2 is SQIVND (reference sequence). With 1 base clipped from V and 8 bases from J, the junction kept 7 bases outside the gene matches. The CDR3 sequence is 15 residues long.

This clonotype appeared many times. The V call is TRBV5-1, the J call TRBJ1-4, with 9 bases matching TRBD1. V lost 4 bases, J lost 5 bases, and 6 bases stayed unmatched. There are 15 residues in the CDR3. Germline values: CDR1 SGHRS, CDR2 YFSETQ. DNA for the CDR3: TGCGCCAGCAGCGTGGGACAGGGTGAGAATGAAAAACTGTTTTTT. Encoded protein: CASSVGQGENEKLFF. Together with reference TRBV5-1 and TRBJ1-4, the CDR3 gives the full variable domain: KAGVTQTPRYLIKTRGQQVTLSCSPISGHRSVSWYQQTPGQGLQFLFEYFSETQRNKGNFPGRFSGRQFSNSRSEMNVSTLELGDSALYLCASSVGQGENEKLFFGSGTQLSVL.

This clonotype was detected ten times or more. The genes are TRBV4-3 and TRBJ2-7, with D possibly being TRBD1 (6 bases). CDR1 LGHNA and CDR2 YSLEER come from the germline V gene. The V gene lost 2 bases and the J gene lost 2 bases, with 13 bases spanning the gap. The length of the CDR3 is 15 residues. The CDR3 here is CASSQIDRPPYEQYF. CDR3 DNA sequence: TGCGCCAGCAGCCAAATCGACAGGCCCCCCTACGAGCAGTACTTC.

The V gene is TRBV7-9, the J gene TRBJ2-5; D is unresolved. The germline gives CDR1 SEHNR, CDR2 FQNEAQ (reference sequence). This CDR3 has 12 residues. V lost 5 bases and J 5 bases, leaving 9 bases between the germline ends. CDR3 residues: CASSILTETQYF. The CDR3 bases are TGTGCCAGCAGCATTTTAACGGAGACCCAGTACTTC.

This clonotype has at least ten counts. V is TRBV5-8 and J is TRBJ1-6; no clear D. The CDR3 consists of 16 residues. V lost 5 bases and J lost 0, with 12 bases in between. Germline values: CDR1 SGHTS, CDR2 YDEGEE. The CDR3 here is CASRPGESSYNSPLHF. The CDR3 DNA reads TGTGCCAGCAGACCCGGGGAGAGCTCCTATAATTCACCCCTCCACTTT.

This clonotype was seen many times. The J gene is TRBJ1-6, the V gene TRBV29-1; 7 nucleotides agree with TRBD1. Germline CDR1 reads SQVTM; CDR2 reads ANQGSEA. The CDR3 contains 13 residues. Germline trimming cut 8 bases from V and 3 bases from J; bases unmatched to any gene: 4. The CDR3 coding sequence is TGCAGCACCTGGGACAGCTATAATTCACCCCTCCACTTT. This translates into CSTWDSYNSPLHF.

CDR3 DNA: TGCGCCAGCAGCTTGACAGACCCTTACGAGCAGTACTTC. Protein sequence: CASSLTDPYEQYF. The chain combines TRBV5-1 with TRBJ2-7, with D hard to call. CDR1 SGHRS and CDR2 YFSETQ come from the germline V gene. V was pared by 1 base and J by 4 bases, with 9 bases between. The CDR3 length is 13 residues.

The chain carries TRBV20-1 and TRBJ2-5; 10 nucleotides line up with TRBD2. Germline CDR1 is DFQATT and CDR2 is SNEGSKA (reference sequence). The length of the CDR3 is 16 residues. Here the CDR3 DNA reads TGCAGCACTGAAAAGTCGGGGGGACTAGCGACAGAGACCCAGTACTTC. It yields the protein CSTEKSGGLATETQYF.

This clonotype was detected ten times or more. This CDR3 reads CASSPLASGGSYEQYF. As DNA, the CDR3 is TGTGCCAGCTCACCACTCGCTAGCGGGGGATCCTACGAGCAGTACTTC. The J gene is TRBJ2-7, the V gene TRBV18, with 10 bases lining up with TRBD2. The length of the CDR3 is 16 residues. V trimming: 1 base; J trimming: 1 base; junction bases outside the gene matches: 4. CDR1 and CDR2 from the germline V gene are KGHSH and LQKENI.

This clonotype was seen repeatedly, ten times or more. V gene TRBV19 combines with J gene TRBJ1-5, with unresolved D. This CDR3 comprises 17 residues. V was clipped by 5 bases and J by 4 bases, with 21 bases between them. Germline assignment: CDR1 LNHDA and CDR2 SQIVND (reference sequence). CDR3 DNA sequence: TGTGCCAGTAGTCCCGCAACCGGGAGAGGGAAAAATCAGCCCCAGCATTTT. Translating gives CASSPATGRGKNQPQHF.

This clonotype appeared a few times. The genes are TRBV18 and TRBJ2-3, with D perhaps TRBD1 (6 bases). The CDR3 spans 15 residues. Germline CDR1 and CDR2: KGHSH and LQKENI. The V end was cut by 6 bases, the J end by 5 bases, with 18 bases between. The CDR3 protein is CASSPAGVLGDTQYF. CDR3 nucleotide sequence: TGTGCCAGCTCTCCAGCAGGGGTGCTGGGAGATACGCAGTATTTT.

V is TRBV12-3 or TRBV12-4 and J is TRBJ1-3; TRBD1 is a possible D gene (5 bases). V lost 8 bases and J lost 14, with 16 bases in between. This CDR3 spans 11 amino acids. CDR3 sequence: CASFQGRPVYF. In DNA form, the CDR3 reads TGTGCCAGCTTTCAGGGCAGGCCCGTATATTTT.

There are many counts of this clonotype. The CDR3 DNA is TGTGCCAGCCAGTTCCTAGCGGGAGGGAGCTCCTACAATGAGCAGTTCTTC. Protein product: CASQFLAGGSSYNEQFF. This chain connects TRBV6-2 or TRBV6-3 to TRBJ2-1, with 12 bases fitting TRBD2. CDR1 is MNHEY and CDR2 is SVGEGT in the germline V gene. V lost 8 bases and J lost 0; bases outside the gene matches: 8. The CDR3 is 17 residues long.

This clonotype showed up many times. The V and J genes are TRBV9 and TRBJ2-5; D gene ambiguous. The V gene lost 1 base and the J gene lost 1 base, with 5 bases spanning the gap. CDR1 SGDLS and CDR2 YYNGEE come from the germline V gene. The CDR3 covers 13 residues. The DNA of the CDR3 is TGTGCCAGCAGCGTATTTTCCCAAGAGACCCAGTACTTC. It yields the protein CASSVFSQETQYF.

The chain links TRBV20-1 to TRBJ2-1; 9 bases are a match to TRBD2. Germline-derived CDR1 and CDR2 are DFQATT and SNEGSKA (reference sequence). The length of the CDR3 is 18 residues. V dropped 1 base and J dropped 0; count of bases not matched to a gene: 10. The CDR3 nucleotides read TGCAGTGCTAGAGCTTTGGTAGCGGGGGCGAGCTCCTACAATGAGCAGTTCTTC. This sequence encodes CSARALVAGASSYNEQFF.

This clonotype was observed at least ten times. The J gene is TRBJ2-6, the V gene TRBV20-1; 9 bases are a match to TRBD1. Germline V lookup: CDR1 DFQATT, CDR2 SNEGSKA (reference sequence). The CDR3 covers 15 residues. The junction had 7 bases not matched to a gene; V was cut back by 6 bases and J by 4 bases. The CDR3 region has the DNA TGCAGTGCCCTGGGGACAGGGAGGGGGGCCAACGTCCTGACTTTC. Protein: CSALGTGRGANVLTF.

The rearrangement uses TRBV7-9 and TRBJ1-1, with 7 bases matching TRBD1. J gave up 4 bases and V 5 bases, and 13 bases lay outside the gene matches. This CDR3 comprises 16 residues. Germline CDR1 reads SEHNR; CDR2 reads FQNEAQ (reference sequence). Written as DNA, the CDR3 is TGTGCCAGCAGCCCATCAGGGGGGGCGATTGGCACTGAAGCTTTCTTT. It is translated as CASSPSGGAIGTEAFF.